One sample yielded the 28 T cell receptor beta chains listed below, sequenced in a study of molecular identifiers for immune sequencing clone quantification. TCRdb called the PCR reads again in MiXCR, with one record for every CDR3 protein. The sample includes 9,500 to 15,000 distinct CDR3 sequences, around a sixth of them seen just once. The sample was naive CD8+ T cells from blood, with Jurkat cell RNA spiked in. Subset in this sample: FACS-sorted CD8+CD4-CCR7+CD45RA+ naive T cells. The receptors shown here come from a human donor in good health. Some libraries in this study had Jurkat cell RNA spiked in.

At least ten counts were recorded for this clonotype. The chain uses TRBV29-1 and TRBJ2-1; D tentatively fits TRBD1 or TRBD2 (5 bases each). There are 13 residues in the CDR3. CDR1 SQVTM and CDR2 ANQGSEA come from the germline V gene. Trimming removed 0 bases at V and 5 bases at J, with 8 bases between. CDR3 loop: CSVEEGTHNEQFF. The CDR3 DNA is TGCAGCGTTGAAGAGGGGACCCACAATGAGCAGTTCTTC.

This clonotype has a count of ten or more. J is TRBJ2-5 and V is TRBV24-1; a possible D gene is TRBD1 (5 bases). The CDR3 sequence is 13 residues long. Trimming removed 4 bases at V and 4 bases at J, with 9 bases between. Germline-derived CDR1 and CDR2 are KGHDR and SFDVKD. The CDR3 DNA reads TGTGCCACCAGTGAAGGGGTCGGAGAGACCCAGTACTTC. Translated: CATSEGVGETQYF.

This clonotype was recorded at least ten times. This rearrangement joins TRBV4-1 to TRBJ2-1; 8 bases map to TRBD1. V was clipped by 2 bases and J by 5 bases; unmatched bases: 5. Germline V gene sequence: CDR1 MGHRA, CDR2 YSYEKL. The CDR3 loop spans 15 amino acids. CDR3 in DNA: TGCGCCAGCAGCCAAAGACAGGGGTTTAACAATGAGCAGTTCTTC. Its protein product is CASSQRQGFNNEQFF.

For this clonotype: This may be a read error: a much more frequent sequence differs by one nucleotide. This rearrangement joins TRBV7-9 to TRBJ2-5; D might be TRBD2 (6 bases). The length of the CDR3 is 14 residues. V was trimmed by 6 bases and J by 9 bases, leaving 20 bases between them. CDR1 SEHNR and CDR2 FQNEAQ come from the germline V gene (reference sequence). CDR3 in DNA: TGTGCCAGCAGTTCGACCCACCGCAGGGAGGCCCAGTACTTC. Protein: CASSSTHRREAQYF.

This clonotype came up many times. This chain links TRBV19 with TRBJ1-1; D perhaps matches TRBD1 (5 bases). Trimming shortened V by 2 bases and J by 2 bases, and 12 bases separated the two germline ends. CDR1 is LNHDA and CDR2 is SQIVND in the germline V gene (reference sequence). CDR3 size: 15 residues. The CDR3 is CASSIRGGGNTEAFF. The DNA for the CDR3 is TGTGCCAGTAGTATAAGGGGTGGGGGTAACACTGAAGCTTTCTTT. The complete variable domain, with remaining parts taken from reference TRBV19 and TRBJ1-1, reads DGGITQSPKYLFRKEGQNVTLSCEQNLNHDAMYWYRQDPGQGLRLIYYSQIVNDFQKGDIAEGYSVSREKKESFPLTVTSAQKNPTAFYLCASSIRGGGNTEAFFGQGTRLTVV.

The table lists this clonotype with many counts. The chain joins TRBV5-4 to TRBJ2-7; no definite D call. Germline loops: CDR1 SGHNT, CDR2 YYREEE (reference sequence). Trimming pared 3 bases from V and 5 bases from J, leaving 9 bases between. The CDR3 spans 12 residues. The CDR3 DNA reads TGTGCCAGCAGCTGGGGTTTTGACGAGCAGTACTTC. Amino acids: CASSWGFDEQYF.

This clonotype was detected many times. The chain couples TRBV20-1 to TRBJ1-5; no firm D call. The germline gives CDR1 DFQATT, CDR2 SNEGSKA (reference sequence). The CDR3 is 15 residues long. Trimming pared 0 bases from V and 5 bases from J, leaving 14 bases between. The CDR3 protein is CSARDPEDGDQPQHF. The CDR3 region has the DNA TGCAGTGCTAGAGACCCCGAAGATGGAGATCAGCCCCAGCATTTT.

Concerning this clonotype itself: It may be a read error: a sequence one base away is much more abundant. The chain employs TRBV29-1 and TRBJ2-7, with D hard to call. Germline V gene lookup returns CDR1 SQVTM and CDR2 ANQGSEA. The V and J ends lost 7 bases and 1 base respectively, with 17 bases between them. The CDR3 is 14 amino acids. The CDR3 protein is CSATRPGRSYEQYF. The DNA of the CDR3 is TGCAGCGCAACCCGCCCGGGTAGGTCCTACGAGCAGTACTTC.

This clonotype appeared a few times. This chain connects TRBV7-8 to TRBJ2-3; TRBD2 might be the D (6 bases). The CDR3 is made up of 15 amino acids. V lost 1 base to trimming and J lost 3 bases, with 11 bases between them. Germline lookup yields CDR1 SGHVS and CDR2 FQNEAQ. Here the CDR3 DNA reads TGTGCCAGCAGCTTAGAACTTGGAGGGACAGATACGCAGTATTTT. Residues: CASSLELGGTDTQYF.

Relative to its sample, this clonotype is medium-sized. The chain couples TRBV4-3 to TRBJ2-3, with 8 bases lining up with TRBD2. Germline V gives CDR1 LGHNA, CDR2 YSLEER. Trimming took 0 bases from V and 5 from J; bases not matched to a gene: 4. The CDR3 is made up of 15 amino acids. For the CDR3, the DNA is TGCGCCAGCAGCCAAGAGAGGCTAGCGGGAGATACGCAGTATTTT. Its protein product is CASSQERLAGDTQYF.

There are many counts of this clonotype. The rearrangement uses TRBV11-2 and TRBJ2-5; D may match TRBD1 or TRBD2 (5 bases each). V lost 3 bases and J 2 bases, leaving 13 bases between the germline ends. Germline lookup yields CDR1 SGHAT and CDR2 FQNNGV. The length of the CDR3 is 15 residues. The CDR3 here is CASSFPPGTQETQYF. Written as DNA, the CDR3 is TGTGCCAGCAGCTTCCCACCTGGGACGCAAGAGACCCAGTACTTC.

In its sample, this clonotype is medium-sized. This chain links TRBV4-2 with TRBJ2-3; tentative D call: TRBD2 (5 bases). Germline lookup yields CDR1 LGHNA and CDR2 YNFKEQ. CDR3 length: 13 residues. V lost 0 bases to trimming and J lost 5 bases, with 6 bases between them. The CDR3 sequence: CASSQDEGDTQYF. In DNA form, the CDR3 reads TGTGCCAGCAGCCAAGATGAGGGAGATACGCAGTATTTT.

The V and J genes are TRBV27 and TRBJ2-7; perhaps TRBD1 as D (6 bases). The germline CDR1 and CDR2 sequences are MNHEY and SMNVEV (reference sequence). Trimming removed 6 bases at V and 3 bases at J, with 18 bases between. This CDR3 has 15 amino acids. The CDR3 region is CASRGAPTRNYEQYF. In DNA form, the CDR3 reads TGTGCCAGCAGGGGGGCCCCGACCCGAAACTACGAGCAGTACTTC.

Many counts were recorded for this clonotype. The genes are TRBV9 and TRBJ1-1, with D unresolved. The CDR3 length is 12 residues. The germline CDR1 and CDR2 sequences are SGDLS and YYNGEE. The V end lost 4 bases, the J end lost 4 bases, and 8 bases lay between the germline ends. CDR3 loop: CASSTVGTEAFF. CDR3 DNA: TGTGCCAGCAGCACTGTGGGCACTGAAGCTTTCTTT.

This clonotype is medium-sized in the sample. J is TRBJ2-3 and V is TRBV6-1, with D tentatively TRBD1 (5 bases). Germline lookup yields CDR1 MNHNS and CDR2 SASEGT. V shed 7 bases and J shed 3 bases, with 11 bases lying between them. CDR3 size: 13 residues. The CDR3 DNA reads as TGTGCCAGCAAAGGGGATGGGACAGATACGCAGTATTTT. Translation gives CASKGDGTDTQYF.

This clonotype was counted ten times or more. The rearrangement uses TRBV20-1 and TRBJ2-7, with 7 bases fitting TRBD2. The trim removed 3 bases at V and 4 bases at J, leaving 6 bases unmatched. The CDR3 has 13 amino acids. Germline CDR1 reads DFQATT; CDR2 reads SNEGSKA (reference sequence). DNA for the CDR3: TGCAGTGCTAGGATTAGCGGGCGATACGAGCAGTACTTC. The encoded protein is CSARISGRYEQYF.

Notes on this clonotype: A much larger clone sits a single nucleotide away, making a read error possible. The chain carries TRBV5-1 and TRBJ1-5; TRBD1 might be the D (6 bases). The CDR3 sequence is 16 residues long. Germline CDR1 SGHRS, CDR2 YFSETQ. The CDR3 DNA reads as TGCGCCTGCAGTTTTTACAGGGAGCGCAGCAATCAGCCCCAGCATTTT. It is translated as CACSFYRERSNQPQHF.

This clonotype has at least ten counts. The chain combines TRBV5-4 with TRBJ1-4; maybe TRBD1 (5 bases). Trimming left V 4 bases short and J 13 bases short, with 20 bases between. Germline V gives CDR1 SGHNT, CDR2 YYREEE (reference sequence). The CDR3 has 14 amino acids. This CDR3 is CASSQGPTMGGLFF. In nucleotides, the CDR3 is TGTGCCAGCAGCCAGGGACCGACGATGGGGGGACTGTTTTTT.

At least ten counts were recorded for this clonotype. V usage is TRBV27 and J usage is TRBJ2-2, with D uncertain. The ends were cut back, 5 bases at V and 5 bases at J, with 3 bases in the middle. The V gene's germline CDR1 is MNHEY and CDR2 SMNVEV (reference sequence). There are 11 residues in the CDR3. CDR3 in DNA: TGTGCCAGCAGTAGTACCGGGGAGCTGTTTTTT. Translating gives CASSSTGELFF.

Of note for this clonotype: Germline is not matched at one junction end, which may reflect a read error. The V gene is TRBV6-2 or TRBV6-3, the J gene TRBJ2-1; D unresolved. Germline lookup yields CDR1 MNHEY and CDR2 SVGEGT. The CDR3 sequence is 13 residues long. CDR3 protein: CASSYTNGYEQSF. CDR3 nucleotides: TGTGCCAGCAGTTACACGAACGGCTACGAACAGTCCTTC.

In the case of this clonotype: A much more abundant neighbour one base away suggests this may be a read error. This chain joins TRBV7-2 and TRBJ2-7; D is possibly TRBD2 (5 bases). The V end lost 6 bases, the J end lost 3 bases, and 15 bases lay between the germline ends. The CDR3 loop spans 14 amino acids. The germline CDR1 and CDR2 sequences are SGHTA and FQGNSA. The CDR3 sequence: CASRWGASIYEQYF. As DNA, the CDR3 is TGTGCCAGCAGATGGGGAGCCTCAATCTACGAGCAGTACTTC. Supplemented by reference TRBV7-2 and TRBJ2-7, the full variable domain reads GAGVSQSPSNKVTEKGKDVELRCDPISGHTALYWYRQSLGQGLEFLIYFQGNSAPDKSGLPSDRFSAERTGGSVSTLTIQRTQQEDSAVYLCASRWGASIYEQYFGPGTRLTVT.

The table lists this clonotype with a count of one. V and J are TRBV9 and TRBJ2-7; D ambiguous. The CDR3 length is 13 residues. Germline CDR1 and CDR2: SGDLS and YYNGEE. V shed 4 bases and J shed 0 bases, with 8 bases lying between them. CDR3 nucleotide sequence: TGTGCCAGCAGCAACCCGAACTCCTACGAGCAGTACTTC. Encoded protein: CASSNPNSYEQYF.

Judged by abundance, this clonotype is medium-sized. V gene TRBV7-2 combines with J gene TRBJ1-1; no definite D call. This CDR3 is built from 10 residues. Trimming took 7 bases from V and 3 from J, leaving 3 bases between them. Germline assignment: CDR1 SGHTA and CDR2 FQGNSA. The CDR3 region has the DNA TGTGCCAGCACCTACACTGAAGCTTTCTTT. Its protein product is CASTYTEAFF.

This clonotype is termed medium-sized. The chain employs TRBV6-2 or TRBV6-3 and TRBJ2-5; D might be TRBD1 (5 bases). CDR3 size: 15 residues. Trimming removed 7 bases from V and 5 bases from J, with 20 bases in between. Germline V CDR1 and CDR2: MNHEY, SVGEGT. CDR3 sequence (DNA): TGTGCCAGCAAATACATCCAGGGTCTGAAGGAGACCCAGTACTTC. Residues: CASKYIQGLKETQYF.

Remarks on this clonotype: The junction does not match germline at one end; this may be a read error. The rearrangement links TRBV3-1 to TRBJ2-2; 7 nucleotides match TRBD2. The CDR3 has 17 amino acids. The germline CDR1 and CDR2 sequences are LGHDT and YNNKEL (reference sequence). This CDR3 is CAGSHSWRTSGPGELFF. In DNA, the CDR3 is TGTGCCGGCAGCCATTCGTGGAGGACTAGTGGGCCCGGGGAGCTGTTTTTT. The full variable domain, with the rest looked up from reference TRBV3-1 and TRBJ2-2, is DTAVSQTPKYLVTQMGNDKSIKCEQNLGHDTMYWYKQDSKKFLKIMFSYNNKELIINETVPNRFSPKSPDKAHLNLHINSLELGDSAVYFCAGSHSWRTSGPGELFFGEGSRLTVL.

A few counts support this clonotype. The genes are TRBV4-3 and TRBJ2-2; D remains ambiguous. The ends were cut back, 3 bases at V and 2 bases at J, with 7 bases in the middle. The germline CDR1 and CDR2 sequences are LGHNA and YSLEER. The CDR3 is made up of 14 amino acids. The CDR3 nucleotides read TGCGCCAGCAGCCATTTTAGAAACACCGGGGAGCTGTTTTTT. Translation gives CASSHFRNTGELFF.

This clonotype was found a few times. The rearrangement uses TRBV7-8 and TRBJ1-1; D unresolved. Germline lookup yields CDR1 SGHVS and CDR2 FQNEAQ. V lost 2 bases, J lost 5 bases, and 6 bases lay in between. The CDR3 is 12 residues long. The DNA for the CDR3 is TGTGCCAGCAGCTTAAGAGAGACTGAAGCTTTCTTT. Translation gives CASSLRETEAFF. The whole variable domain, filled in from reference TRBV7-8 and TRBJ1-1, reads GAGVSQSPRYKVAKRGQDVALRCDPISGHVSLFWYQQALGQGPEFLTYFQNEAQLDKSGLPSDRFFAERPEGSVSTLKIQRTQQEDSAVYLCASSLRETEAFFGQGTRLTVV.

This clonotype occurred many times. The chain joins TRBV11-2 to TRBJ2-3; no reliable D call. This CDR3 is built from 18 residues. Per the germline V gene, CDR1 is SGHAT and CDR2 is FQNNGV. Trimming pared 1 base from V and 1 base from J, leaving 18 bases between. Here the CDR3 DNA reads TGTGCCAGCAGCTTAGTATCCTCGTGGGTATTTGGCACAGATACGCAGTATTTT. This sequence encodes CASSLVSSWVFGTDTQYF.